This TCR beta chain was recovered during a study of shared clonotypes between healthy human individuals (dated by TCRdb to the early 2020s). For the study in its entirety: A few men and two women, aged 18 to 49 years, made up the cohort. Per donor, three plates each were used for CD4 naive and CD4 memory, two for CD8 naive, and one for CD8 memory. To estimate repertoire size and how much clonotypes are shared between individuals, the study performed deep sequencing of blood TCR repertoires from about 5 healthy adults. Different laboratories and diverse techniques were used to prepare libraries and sequence TCR repertoires, to increase sequencing depth and limit assay-specific biases. Leukapheresis yielded between about 0.9 and 8.9 billion PBMCs per donor.

The paper as a whole reports these results and caveats: Naive subsets generally had larger estimated clonotype richness than memory subsets did. Around 5% of naive CD4, more than 3% of naive CD8, 2.3% of memory CD4, and over 0.35% of memory CD8 clonotypes were shared across several donors. Sampling was restricted to blood, and TCR repertoires in tissue are likely to differ from TCR repertoires in blood. The small number of donors limited the genetic and exposure-history diversity represented. Based on pairwise subsampling, the degree of clonotype sharing among donors was expected to be affected by sequencing depth. Compared with non-shared clonotypes, the clonotypes found in all four sorted-subset donors had higher generation probabilities. Rarefaction of sorted-subset datasets indicated incomplete sequencing despite the large sequencing depth.

Using the deep immunoSEQ assay, multiplex PCR amplified TCR CDR3 regions from genomic DNA. Extracted genomic DNA from each cell subset was spread evenly across all wells of several immunoSEQ 96-well plates, with each plate serving as a replicate. For sorted subsets, roughly 200 ng of genomic DNA, equivalent to about 30,000 T cell genomes, went into each replicate PCR. Purified libraries were quantified with a Qubit 3.0 fluorometer, sized on a Bioanalyzer 2100, and re-quantified with the KAPA Library Quantification kit. A separate single-read 150-cycle Illumina NextSeq 550 flow cell was used to sequence each immunoSEQ 96-well plate. As for how the authors treated the data: Because the immunoSEQ output included only junctional sequences and no quality scores, the filtering could not be the same as the filtering used for full-length reads. To assign V/J genes and CDR3, sequences were annotated using PyIR, a Python wrapper for IgBLAST v1.9, with IMGT germline references. Any read was removed if the V/J assignment was weak (E-value above 1e-6), the CDR3 was missing, or the read contained stop codons, out-of-frame junctions, or ambiguous translated residues. V3J clonotypes were defined by identical inferred V gene, J gene, and CDR3 amino acid sequence. To compute the percentage overlap between repertoires, the number of shared unique clonotypes was divided by the size of the smaller repertoire. Richness of each repertoire was evaluated using RTK rarefaction, the Chao1 estimator, and Recon v2.1 estimates of unobserved clonotypes. OLGA was used to compute generation probabilities for all TCRbeta clonotypes that the gDNA method yielded from a handful of donors. TCRdb's version of the immuneACCESS table is confined to in-frame rearrangements and falls short of the full clone set. An unresolved V gene accounts for under half of the shortfall where checked; the remainder is of unknown origin. V, J and clone size reflect that table, while D and trimming were determined from the DNA. The sample includes about 1 million clones, with about 76% observed a single time. The biggest ten clones account for about 1.4% of the sample.

This clone has just a few counts. Its antigen is currently not known. The input lacks base qualities; no much larger clone sits a single base away. The donors were healthy, HIV-negative adults with no recently reported acute infections or vaccinations. Every donor was a Caucasian adult living in Nashville, Tennessee, USA. CD4+ T cells were enriched by magnetic negative selection, after which naive cells were positively selected on CD45RA and the negative fraction was taken as the memory subset. Blood was collected by leukapheresis, and PBMCs were isolated by Ficoll-Histopaque density gradient centrifugation and then cryopreserved in liquid nitrogen vapor phase. Purity and quantity of every magnetically sorted T cell population were checked by analytical flow cytometry. Genomic DNA was isolated from every sorted fraction and measured by UV absorbance on a Nanodrop 2000c. The specimen was memory CD4+ T cells sorted from blood. The label giving this sample's cell subset or site can be read as: CD45RA-negative fraction. The TCR originated in a man younger than 35 in good health.

The CDR3 in this case is CASSLEGQPQETQYF. DNA sequence: TGTGCCAGCAGCTTAGAGGGACAGCCCCAAGAGACCCAGTACTTC. This sequence uses TRBV11-3 and TRBJ2-5, and 7 junctional nucleotides match TRBD1. The CDR3 sequence holds 15 residues, the cysteine and phenylalanine included. The retained sequence is limited to the CDR3, 45 bases, with the frame set at the first base. CDR1 and CDR2, per the germline V gene, are SGHNT and YENEEA. From V the trimming removes 0 bases and from J it removes 1 base, while the gene matches leave 2 bases of the junction unaccounted for.